These 2 T cell receptor beta chains share one sample of origin, sequenced in a study of beta chain features in type 1 diabetes. The entirety of the isolated RNA underwent reverse transcription, so expressed TCRB transcripts were sequenced. Sequencing was performed with immunoSEQ multiplex PCR; in TCRdb, only in-frame clones are kept and a portion is missing. This sample has a few hundred thousand clones, with about 25% found just once. Sequenced sample: central memory CD4+ T cells from blood. All receptors derive from a man under 40 in good health.

V usage is TRBV7-9 and J usage is TRBJ1-2; no reliable D call. Trimming took off 0 bases at V and 3 bases at J, with 11 bases between the two ends. The CDR3 is made up of 15 amino acids. Germline V gene sequence: CDR1 SEHNR, CDR2 FQNEAQ (reference sequence). The CDR3 region is CASSLAWREDYGYTF. The CDR3 nucleotides read TGTGCCAGCAGCTTAGCCTGGAGGGAGGACTATGGCTACACCTTC.

This clone has a handful of counts. V gene TRBV5-1 combines with J gene TRBJ2-2; D call uncertain. This CDR3 has 14 residues. In germline, CDR1 is SGHRS, CDR2 YFSETQ. Trimming stripped 1 base from V and 5 bases from J, with 9 bases between. CDR3 residues: CASSLFTDTGELFF. In DNA form, the CDR3 reads TGCGCCAGCAGCTTGTTCACCGATACCGGGGAGCTGTTTTTT.